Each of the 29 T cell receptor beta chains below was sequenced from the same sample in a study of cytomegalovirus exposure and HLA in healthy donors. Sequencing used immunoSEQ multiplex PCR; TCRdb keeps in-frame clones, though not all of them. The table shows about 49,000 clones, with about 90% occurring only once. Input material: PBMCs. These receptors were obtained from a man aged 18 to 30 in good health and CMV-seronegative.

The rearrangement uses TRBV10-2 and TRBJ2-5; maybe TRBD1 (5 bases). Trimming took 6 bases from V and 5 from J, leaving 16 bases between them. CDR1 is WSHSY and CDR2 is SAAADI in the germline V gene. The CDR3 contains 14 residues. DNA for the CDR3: TGCGCCAGCAGCCCAGGACAAAACGGGGAGACCCAGTACTTC. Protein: CASSPGQNGETQYF.

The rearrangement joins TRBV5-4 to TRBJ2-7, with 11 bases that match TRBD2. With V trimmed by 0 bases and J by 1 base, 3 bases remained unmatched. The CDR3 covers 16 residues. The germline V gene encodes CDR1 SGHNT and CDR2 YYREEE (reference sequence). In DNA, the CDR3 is TGTGCCAGCAGCTTGGTCTTAGCGGGAGGGTCCTACGAGCAGTACTTC. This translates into CASSLVLAGGSYEQYF.

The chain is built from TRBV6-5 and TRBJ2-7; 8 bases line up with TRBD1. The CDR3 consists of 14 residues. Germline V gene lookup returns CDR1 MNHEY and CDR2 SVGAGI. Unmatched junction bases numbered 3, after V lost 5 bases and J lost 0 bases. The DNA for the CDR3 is TGTGCCAGCAGTCCACAGGGGGACTCCTACGAGCAGTACTTC. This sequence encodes CASSPQGDSYEQYF.

The CDR3, as DNA: TGCGCCAGCAGCCAAGAAGGGAGGGAAAAACTGTTTTTT. Amino acid sequence: CASSQEGREKLFF. The chain employs TRBV4-1 and TRBJ1-4; no firm D call. The germline V and J ends were trimmed by 0 bases and 8 bases, with 7 bases remaining between them. The CDR3 loop spans 13 amino acids. Germline CDR1 MGHRA, CDR2 YSYEKL.

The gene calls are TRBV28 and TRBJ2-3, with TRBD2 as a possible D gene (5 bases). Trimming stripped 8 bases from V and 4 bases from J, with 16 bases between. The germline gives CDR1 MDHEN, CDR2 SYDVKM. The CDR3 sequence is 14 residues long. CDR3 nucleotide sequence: TGTGCCAGCCTAAGCCAGACGAGGGCAGATACGCAGTATTTT. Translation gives CASLSQTRADTQYF.

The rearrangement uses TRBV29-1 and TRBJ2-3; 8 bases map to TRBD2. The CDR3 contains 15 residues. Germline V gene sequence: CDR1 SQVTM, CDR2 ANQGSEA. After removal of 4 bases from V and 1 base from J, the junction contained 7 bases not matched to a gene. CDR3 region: CSVGEWREGTDTQYF. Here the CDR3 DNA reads TGCAGCGTTGGCGAATGGCGGGAGGGCACAGATACGCAGTATTTT.

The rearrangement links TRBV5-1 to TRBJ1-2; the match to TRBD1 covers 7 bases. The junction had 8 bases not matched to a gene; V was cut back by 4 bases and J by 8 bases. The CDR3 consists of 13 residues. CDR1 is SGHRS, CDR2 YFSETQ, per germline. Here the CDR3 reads CASSEAQGGGYTF. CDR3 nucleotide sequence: TGCGCCAGCAGCGAAGCCCAGGGGGGCGGCTACACCTTC.

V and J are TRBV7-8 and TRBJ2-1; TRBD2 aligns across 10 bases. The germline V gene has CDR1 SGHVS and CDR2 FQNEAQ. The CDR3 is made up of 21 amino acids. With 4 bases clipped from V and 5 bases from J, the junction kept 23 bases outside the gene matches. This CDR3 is CASSYLNWVKREGRRHNEQFF. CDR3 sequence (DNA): TGTGCCAGCAGCTATCTCAATTGGGTCAAGCGGGAGGGCCGAAGACACAATGAGCAGTTCTTC.

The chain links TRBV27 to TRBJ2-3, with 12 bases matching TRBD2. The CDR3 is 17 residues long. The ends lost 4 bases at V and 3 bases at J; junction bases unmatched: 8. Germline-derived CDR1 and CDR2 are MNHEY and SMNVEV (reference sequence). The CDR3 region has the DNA TGTGCCAGCAGTTCCCGACTAGCGGGAGTTGTTACAGATACGCAGTATTTT. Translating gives CASSSRLAGVVTDTQYF.

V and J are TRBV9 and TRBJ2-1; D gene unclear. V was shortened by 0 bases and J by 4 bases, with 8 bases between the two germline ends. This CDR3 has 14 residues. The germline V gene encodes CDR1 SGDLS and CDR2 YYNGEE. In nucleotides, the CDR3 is TGTGCCAGCAGCGTAGTGGGCCATTACAATGAGCAGTTCTTC. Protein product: CASSVVGHYNEQFF.

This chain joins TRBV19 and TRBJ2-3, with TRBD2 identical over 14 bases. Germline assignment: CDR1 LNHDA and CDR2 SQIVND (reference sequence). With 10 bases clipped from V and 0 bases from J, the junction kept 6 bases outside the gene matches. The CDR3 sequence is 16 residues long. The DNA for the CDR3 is TGTGCCACACGGACTAGCGGGAGGCTTAGCACAGATACGCAGTATTTT. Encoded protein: CATRTSGRLSTDTQYF.

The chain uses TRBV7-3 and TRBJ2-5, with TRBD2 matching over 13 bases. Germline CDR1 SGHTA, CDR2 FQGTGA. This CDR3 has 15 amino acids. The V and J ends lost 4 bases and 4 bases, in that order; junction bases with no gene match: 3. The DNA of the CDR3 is TGTGCCAGCAGCTCACTAGCGGGAGGGAGAGAGACCCAGTACTTC. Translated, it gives CASSSLAGGRETQYF.

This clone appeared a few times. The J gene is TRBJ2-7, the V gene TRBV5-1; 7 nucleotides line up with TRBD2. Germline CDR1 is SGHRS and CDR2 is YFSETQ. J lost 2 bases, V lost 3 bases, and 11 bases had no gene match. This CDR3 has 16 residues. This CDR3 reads CASSSERGRLAYEQYF. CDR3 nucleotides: TGCGCCAGCAGCTCGGAGCGGGGCAGGCTCGCCTACGAGCAGTACTTC. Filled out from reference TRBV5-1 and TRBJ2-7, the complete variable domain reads KAGVTQTPRYLIKTRGQQVTLSCSPISGHRSVSWYQQTPGQGLQFLFEYFSETQRNKGNFPGRFSGRQFSNSRSEMNVSTLELGDSALYLCASSSERGRLAYEQYFGPGTRLTVT.

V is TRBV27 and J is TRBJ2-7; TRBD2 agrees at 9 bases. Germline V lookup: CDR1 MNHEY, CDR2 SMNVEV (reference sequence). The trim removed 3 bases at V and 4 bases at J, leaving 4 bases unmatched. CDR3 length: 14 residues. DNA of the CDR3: TGTGCCAGCAGTTTGGCGGGAGGGCCTTACGAGCAGTACTTC. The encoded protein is CASSLAGGPYEQYF.

This chain's CDR3 is CASSARLAGGTDTQYF. Written as DNA, the CDR3 is TGTGCCAGCAGCGCCCGTCTAGCGGGAGGCACAGATACGCAGTATTTT. The chain recombines TRBV9 with TRBJ2-3; TRBD2 aligns across 10 bases. V lost 3 bases to trimming and J lost 1 base; unmatched junction nucleotides: 5. The germline V gene encodes CDR1 SGDLS and CDR2 YYNGEE. The CDR3 has 16 amino acids.

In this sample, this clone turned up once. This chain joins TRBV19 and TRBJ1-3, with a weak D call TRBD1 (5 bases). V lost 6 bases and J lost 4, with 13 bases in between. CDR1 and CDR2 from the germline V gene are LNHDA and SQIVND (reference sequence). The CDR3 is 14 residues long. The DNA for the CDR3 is TGTGCCAGTAGCTACCCCGGGGGAGGAAACACCATATATTTT. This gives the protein CASSYPGGGNTIYF.

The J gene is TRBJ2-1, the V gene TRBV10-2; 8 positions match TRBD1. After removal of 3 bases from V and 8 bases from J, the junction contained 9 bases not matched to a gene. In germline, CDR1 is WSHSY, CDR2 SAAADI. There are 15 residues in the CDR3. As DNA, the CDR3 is TGCGCCAGCAGTGACCTGACAGGGGTCGGGCATGAGCAGTTCTTC. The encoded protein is CASSDLTGVGHEQFF.

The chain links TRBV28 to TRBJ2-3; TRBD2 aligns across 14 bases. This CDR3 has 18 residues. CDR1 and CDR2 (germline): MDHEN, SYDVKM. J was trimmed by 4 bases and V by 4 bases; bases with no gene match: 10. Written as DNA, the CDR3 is TGTGCCAGCAGTTCGGGGACTAGCGGGAGTGGATTGGCAGATACGCAGTATTTT. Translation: CASSSGTSGSGLADTQYF.

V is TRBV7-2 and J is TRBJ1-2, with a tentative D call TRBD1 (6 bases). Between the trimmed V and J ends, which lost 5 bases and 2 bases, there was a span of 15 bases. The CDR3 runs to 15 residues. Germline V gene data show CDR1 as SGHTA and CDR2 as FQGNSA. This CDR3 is CASSLAGTQNYGYTF. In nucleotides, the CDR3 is TGTGCCAGCAGCCTGGCCGGGACACAAAACTATGGCTACACCTTC.

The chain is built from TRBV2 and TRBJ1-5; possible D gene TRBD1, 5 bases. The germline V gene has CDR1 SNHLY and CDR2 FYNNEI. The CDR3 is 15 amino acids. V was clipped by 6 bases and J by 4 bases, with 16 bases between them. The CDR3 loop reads CASSDVSGPNQPQHF. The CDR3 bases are TGTGCCAGCAGCGACGTCTCAGGGCCTAATCAGCCCCAGCATTTT.

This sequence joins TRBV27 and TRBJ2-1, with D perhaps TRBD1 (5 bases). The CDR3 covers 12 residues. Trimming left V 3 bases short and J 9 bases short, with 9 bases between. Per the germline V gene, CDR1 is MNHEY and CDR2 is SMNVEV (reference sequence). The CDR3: CASSLRQSEQFF. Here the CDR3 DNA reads TGTGCCAGCAGTTTGAGACAGTCTGAGCAGTTCTTC.

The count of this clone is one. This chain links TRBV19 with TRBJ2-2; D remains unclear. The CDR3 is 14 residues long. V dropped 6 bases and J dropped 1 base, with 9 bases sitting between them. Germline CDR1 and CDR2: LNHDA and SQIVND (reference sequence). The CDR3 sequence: CASRPVGNTGELFF. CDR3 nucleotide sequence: TGTGCCAGTAGGCCGGTTGGGAACACCGGGGAGCTGTTTTTT.

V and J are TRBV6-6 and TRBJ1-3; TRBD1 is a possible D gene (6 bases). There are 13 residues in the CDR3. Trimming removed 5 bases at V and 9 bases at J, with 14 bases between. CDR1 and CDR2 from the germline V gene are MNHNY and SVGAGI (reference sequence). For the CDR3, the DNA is TGTGCCAGCAGTGTCCTCACCAGGGGCACCATATATTTT. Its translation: CASSVLTRGTIYF.

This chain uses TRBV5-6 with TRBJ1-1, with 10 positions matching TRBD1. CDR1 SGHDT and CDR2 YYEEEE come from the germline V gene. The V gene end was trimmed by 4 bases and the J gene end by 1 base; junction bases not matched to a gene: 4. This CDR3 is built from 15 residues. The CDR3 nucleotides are TGTGCCAGCAGCGGGACAGGGGCGCGGAACACTGAAGCTTTCTTT. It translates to CASSGTGARNTEAFF.

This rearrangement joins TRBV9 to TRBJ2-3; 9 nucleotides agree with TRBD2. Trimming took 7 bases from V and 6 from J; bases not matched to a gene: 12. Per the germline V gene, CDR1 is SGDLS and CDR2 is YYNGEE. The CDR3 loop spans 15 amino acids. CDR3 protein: CASGVAGGPMDTQYF. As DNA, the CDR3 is TGTGCCAGCGGGGTCGCGGGAGGGCCCATGGATACGCAGTATTTT.

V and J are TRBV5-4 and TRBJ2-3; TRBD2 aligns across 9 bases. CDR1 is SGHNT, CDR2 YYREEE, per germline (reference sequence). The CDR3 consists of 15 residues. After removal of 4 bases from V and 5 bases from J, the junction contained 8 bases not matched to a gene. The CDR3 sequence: CASSARAGGGDTQYF. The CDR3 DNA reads TGTGCCAGCAGCGCAAGAGCGGGAGGAGGAGATACGCAGTATTTT.

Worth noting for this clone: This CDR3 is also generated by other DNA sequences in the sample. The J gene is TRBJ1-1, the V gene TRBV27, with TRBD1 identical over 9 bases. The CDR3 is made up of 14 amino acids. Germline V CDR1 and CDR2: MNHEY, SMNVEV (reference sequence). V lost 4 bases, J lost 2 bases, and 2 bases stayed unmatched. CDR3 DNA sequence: TGTGCCAGCAGTTCACAGGGGGCAAACACTGAAGCTTTCTTT. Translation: CASSSQGANTEAFF.

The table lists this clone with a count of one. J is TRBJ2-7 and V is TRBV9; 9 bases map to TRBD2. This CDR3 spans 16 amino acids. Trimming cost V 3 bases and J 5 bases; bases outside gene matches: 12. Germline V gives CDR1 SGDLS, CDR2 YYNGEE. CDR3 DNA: TGTGCCAGCAGCGCACCGCTGGCGGGAGGGGACAACGAGCAGTACTTC. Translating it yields CASSAPLAGGDNEQYF.

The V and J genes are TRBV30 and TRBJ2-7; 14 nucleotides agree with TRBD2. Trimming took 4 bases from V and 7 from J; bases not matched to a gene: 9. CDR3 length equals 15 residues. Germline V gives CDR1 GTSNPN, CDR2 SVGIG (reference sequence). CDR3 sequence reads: CAWIGTSGSSREQYF. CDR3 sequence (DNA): TGTGCCTGGATCGGGACTAGCGGGAGTTCTCGGGAGCAGTACTTC.